What follows describes a single TCR beta chain. Germline V gene lookup returns CDR1 MRHNA and CDR2 SNTAGT. The CDR3 is 13 amino acids. Deletions cut 6 bases from V and 0 bases from J, with 8 bases between. The repertoire was sequenced with immunoSEQ multiplex PCR; TCRdb's copy has only in-frame clones and lacks some. The sample has just over 150,000 clones; around 91% are singletons. This sample was taken from a study of blood T cell repertoires in COVID-19. Specimen: peripheral blood. The receptor comes from a woman aged 40-49 years with acute or convalescent COVID-19. The gene calls are TRBV6-4 and TRBJ1-1, with D hard to call. The CDR3 reads CASRVEMNTEAFF. In nucleotides, the CDR3 is TGTGCCAGCAGAGTAGAAATGAACACTGAAGCTTTCTTT.